The clone carrying this TCR beta chain appeared a few times. Its target is not known. The data belong to a study of cytomegalovirus exposure and HLA in healthy donors. Overall study findings and caveats: Subsequent analysis found a tendency for first-cohort TCR clusters to co-occur within the 120 or so validation repertoires.

Here immunoSEQ multiplex PCR was the method, and the copy in TCRdb shows in-frame clones only, minus some. The table shows some 120,000 clones, with roughly nine tenths occurring only once. This TCR derives from a woman aged 18-29 years in good health and CMV-seronegative. Sequenced sample: PBMCs.

The CDR3 DNA sequence: TGTGCCAGCCCTGGGGAGACAGGCGACCAAGAGACCCAGTACTTC. Translated, it gives CASPGETGDQETQYF. The chain is built from TRBV6-1 and TRBJ2-5; TRBD1 might be the D (6 bases). The length of the CDR3 is 15 residues. With 8 bases removed from V and 0 bases from J, the gap between germline ends came to 16 bases. Germline V gives CDR1 MNHNS, CDR2 SASEGT.